Described below is a single TCR beta chain sequence and its context. What it recognizes is unknown. The assay was immunoSEQ multiplex PCR, and TCRdb's table has in-frame clones only and misses some. Among roughly 20,000 clones, around three quarters were seen once, and the ten largest hold around 17%. This specimen belongs to a study of vaccination effects on CD4 cells after COVID-19. Viral peptide pool expansion of antigen-specific CD4+ T cells preceded sequencing in the ViraFEST assay. Cultured cells yielded isolated CD4+ T cells after approximately nine days. Vaccine recipients lacked prior SARS-CoV-2 infection and had negative nucleocapsid antibodies. The germline V gene encodes CDR1 MNHNS and CDR2 SASEGT. V gave up 1 base and J gave up 5 bases, with 8 bases separating them. The CDR3 spans 14 residues.

This TCR was sampled from a human donor who received a COVID-19 vaccine. This chain connects TRBV6-1 to TRBJ1-4; a weak D match, TRBD1 (5 bases). This specimen consisted of CD4+ T cells from PBMCs cultured with HCoV-229E spike peptides, obtained before COVID-19 vaccination. The CDR3 DNA reads TGTGCCAGCAGTGAAGTGGGACCCAATGAAAAACTGTTTTTT. Its translation: CASSEVGPNEKLFF.